This T cell receptor (beta chain) was sequenced during a study of PD-1 blockade in classical Hodgkin lymphoma. The J segment lost 2 bases and the V segment lost 4 bases, leaving 7 bases of the junction unmatched. The CDR3 is made up of 16 amino acids. Looked up from germline, CDR1 is SEHNR and CDR2 is FQNEAQ (reference sequence). Method: immunoSEQ multiplex PCR; TCRdb's copy keeps in-frame clones and lacks some. In the table there are around 20,000 clones, about two thirds of which are singletons. This clone was seen a few times. Each patient experienced a relapse that followed autologous stem cell transplantation, and brentuximab vedotin exposure varied.

This TCR was sampled from a human donor with classical Hodgkin lymphoma. V gene TRBV7-9 combines with J gene TRBJ2-1; 8 bases map to TRBD2. The sample consisted of peripheral blood mononuclear cells (PBMCs), taken at baseline. The CDR3 DNA reads TGTGCCAGCAGCTCCCTCCGGGGGGGCCCCTACAATGAGCAGTTCTTC. Amino acid sequence: CASSSLRGGPYNEQFF.